Listed here are 27 T cell receptor beta chains from one sample, sequenced in a study of control samples from healthy donors and cancer patients. Clones were sequenced by immunoSEQ multiplex PCR, and TCRdb holds only the in-frame ones, with some missing. The data hold 150,000 to 200,000 clones, with 85% to 95% observed a single time. The specimen sequenced was blood. The receptor source for this set is a woman between 40 and 50 years old in good health.

The CDR3 bases are TGCGCCAGCAGTGAATTGGGGACCTACTCTGGAAACACCATATATTTT. This codes for CASSELGTYSGNTIYF. V and J are TRBV10-2 and TRBJ1-3, with D possibly matching TRBD1 (5 bases). Germline CDR1 WSHSY, CDR2 SAAADI. V lost 3 bases to trimming and J lost 0 bases, with 12 bases between them. The CDR3 consists of 16 residues.

This chain links TRBV6-5 with TRBJ1-1; no clear D gene. V was shortened by 6 bases and J by 4 bases, with 18 bases between the two germline ends. The CDR3 spans 15 residues. Germline V gene lookup returns CDR1 MNHEY and CDR2 SVGAGI. The CDR3 DNA sequence: TGTGCCAGCAGAACCCACCTGGCAGGCCTCACTGAAGCTTTCTTT. As protein: CASRTHLAGLTEAFF.

The CDR3 sequence: CASSYSNAGRDTQYF. For the CDR3, the DNA is TGTGCCAGCAGTTACTCGAATGCAGGGCGGGATACGCAGTATTTT. The J gene is TRBJ2-3, the V gene TRBV6-5, with D perhaps TRBD1 (5 bases). The CDR3 covers 15 residues. The V end was cut by 0 bases, the J end by 6 bases, with 13 bases between. Germline lookup yields CDR1 MNHEY and CDR2 SVGAGI.

The chain couples TRBV4-1 to TRBJ2-6; possibly TRBD2 for D (5 bases). Trimming removed 4 bases at V and 0 bases at J, with 13 bases between. Germline values: CDR1 MGHRA, CDR2 YSYEKL. This CDR3 is built from 17 residues. The CDR3 protein is CASSRSDGNSGANVLTF. The CDR3 region has the DNA TGCGCCAGCAGCCGTAGTGACGGGAACTCTGGGGCCAACGTCCTGACTTTC.

CDR3 DNA: TGTGCCATCAGCAGACCCCGTCCGATGGGACACTTCTTGAACACTGAAGCTTTCTTT. Amino acid sequence: CAISRPRPMGHFLNTEAFF. The chain carries TRBV10-3 and TRBJ1-1, with D tentatively TRBD1 (6 bases). Germline V CDR1 and CDR2: ENHRY, SYGVKD. There are 19 residues in the CDR3. V lost 6 bases and J lost 0, with 26 bases in between.

The chain has TRBV6-5 and TRBJ2-7; D is possibly TRBD2 (5 bases). In germline, CDR1 is MNHEY, CDR2 SVGAGI. The length of the CDR3 is 14 residues. Trimming took 2 bases from V and 0 from J, leaving 8 bases between them. CDR3 sequence reads: CASSYGGPSYEQYF. CDR3 in DNA: TGTGCCAGCAGTTACGGCGGGCCCTCCTACGAGCAGTACTTC.

The rearrangement links TRBV3-1 (or the pseudogene TRBV3-2) to TRBJ2-3; D unclear. Per germline, CDR1 LGHDT and CDR2 YNNKEL (reference sequence). V was pared by 0 bases and J by 0 bases, with 10 bases between. This CDR3 comprises 16 residues. The CDR3 nucleotides are TGTGCCAGCAGCCAAGAACCGGACCCTAGCACAGATACGCAGTATTTT. It codes for CASSQEPDPSTDTQYF.

The gene calls are TRBV27 and TRBJ1-4; 7 nucleotides agree with TRBD1. Germline trimming cut 5 bases from V and 7 bases from J; bases unmatched to any gene: 7. There are 14 residues in the CDR3. CDR1 is MNHEY, CDR2 SMNVEV, per germline (reference sequence). The CDR3 DNA reads as TGTGCCAGCAGTCCAACAACAGGGGCTGAAAAACTGTTTTTT. This encodes CASSPTTGAEKLFF.

The V gene is TRBV7-2, the J gene TRBJ1-1; D call uncertain. This CDR3 is built from 14 residues. The V gene's germline CDR1 is SGHTA and CDR2 FQGNSA. Trimming removed 1 base at V and 1 base at J, with 7 bases between. This CDR3 is CASSLEPGNTEAFF. The CDR3 DNA reads as TGTGCCAGCAGCTTAGAGCCAGGGAACACTGAAGCTTTCTTT.

The DNA for the CDR3 is TGTGCTAGCGAAGCCAAGGGGACCTATATGGGCAATCAGCCCCAGCATTTT. Amino acids: CASEAKGTYMGNQPQHF. The rearrangement uses TRBV18 and TRBJ1-5; weak D call: TRBD1 (5 bases). The CDR3 length is 17 residues. The germline CDR1 and CDR2 sequences are KGHSH and LQKENI.

The V call is TRBV12-3 or TRBV12-4, the J call TRBJ1-1, with D tentatively TRBD1 (6 bases). The CDR3 spans 13 residues. With 5 bases removed from V and 11 bases from J, the gap between germline ends came to 18 bases. This chain's CDR3 is CASSPTGATDAFF. The CDR3 coding sequence is TGTGCCAGCAGTCCCACGGGGGCTACGGATGCTTTCTTT.

This sequence joins TRBV18 and TRBJ1-5, with D possibly matching TRBD1 (6 bases). V lost 6 bases and J 2 bases, leaving 11 bases between the germline ends. This CDR3 is built from 14 residues. Germline CDR1 and CDR2: KGHSH and LQKENI. The CDR3 loop is CASSGGHRNQPQHF. The CDR3 nucleotides read TGTGCCAGCTCCGGGGGACATCGCAATCAGCCCCAGCATTTT.

The rearrangement links TRBV9 to TRBJ1-6; no clear D gene. The germline V gene encodes CDR1 SGDLS and CDR2 YYNGEE. The CDR3 has 15 amino acids. Between the trimmed V and J ends, which lost 1 base and 7 bases, there was a span of 12 bases. The CDR3 loop is CASSVRDWENSPLHF. CDR3 DNA sequence: TGTGCCAGCAGCGTAAGGGATTGGGAAAATTCACCCCTCCACTTT.

In its sample, this clone was seen a few times. Other DNA sequences within the sample encode an identical CDR3. This chain joins TRBV6-5 and TRBJ1-1; D is unclear. The germline V gene encodes CDR1 MNHEY and CDR2 SVGAGI. The CDR3 is 15 amino acids. V lost 0 bases, J lost 0 bases, and 8 bases lay in between. The CDR3 DNA follows: TGTGCCAGCAGTTACTCCAAGGCAGTGAACACTGAAGCTTTCTTT. As protein: CASSYSKAVNTEAFF.

The rearrangement links TRBV27 to TRBJ1-4; TRBD1 is a possible D gene (5 bases). Trimming removed 6 bases at V and 8 bases at J, with 13 bases between. The CDR3 runs to 13 residues. Germline V gene sequence: CDR1 MNHEY, CDR2 SMNVEV (reference sequence). CDR3 sequence reads: CASRLQGSEKLFF. CDR3 nucleotides: TGTGCCAGCAGACTCCAGGGTTCCGAAAAACTGTTTTTT.

The V and J genes are TRBV4-1 and TRBJ2-2, with 7 bases that match TRBD1. CDR3 size: 16 residues. The germline gives CDR1 MGHRA, CDR2 YSYEKL. With V trimmed by 6 bases and J by 0 bases, 7 bases remained unmatched. CDR3 DNA sequence: TGCGCCAGCAGTCCTCGACAGGGAACGAACACCGGGGAGCTGTTTTTT. This translates into CASSPRQGTNTGELFF.

The rearrangement joins TRBV7-2 to TRBJ1-2; 7 bases line up with TRBD1. The CDR3 totals 15 residues. V gave up 1 base and J gave up 3 bases; unmatched junction bases: 5. Germline V CDR1 and CDR2: SGHTA, FQGNSA. The CDR3 region is CASSLGQGGDYGYTF. The CDR3 DNA reads as TGTGCCAGCAGCTTAGGACAGGGAGGGGACTATGGCTACACCTTC. The full variable domain, in which reference TRBV7-2 and TRBJ1-2 provide the parts outside the CDR3, is GAGVSQSPSNKVTEKGKDVELRCDPISGHTALYWYRQSLGQGLEFLIYFQGNSAPDKSGLPSDRFSAERTGGSVSTLTIQRTQQEDSAVYLCASSLGQGGDYGYTFGSGTRLTVV.

The rearrangement links TRBV9 to TRBJ2-7, with TRBD1 matching over 9 bases. This CDR3 spans 16 amino acids. J lost 3 bases, V lost 0 bases, and 7 bases had no gene match. CDR1 is SGDLS, CDR2 YYNGEE, per germline. The CDR3 DNA reads TGTGCCAGCAGCGTAGCTCTCGGGACAGGGTTCTACGAGCAGTACTTC. Translating it yields CASSVALGTGFYEQYF.

The rearrangement links TRBV5-4 to TRBJ1-2; TRBD1 might be the D (6 bases). Trimming took off 1 base at V and 3 bases at J, with 13 bases between the two ends. Germline-derived CDR1 and CDR2 are SGHNT and YYREEE (reference sequence). The CDR3 totals 15 residues. This chain's CDR3 is CASSLSRGADYGYTF. The CDR3 DNA reads TGTGCCAGCAGCTTGTCTCGGGGGGCTGACTATGGCTACACCTTC.

The V call is TRBV10-3, the J call TRBJ2-5; 12 bases agree with TRBD1. J lost 5 bases, V lost 6 bases, and 7 bases had no gene match. The CDR3 is 15 residues long. Germline V CDR1 and CDR2: ENHRY, SYGVKD. CDR3 DNA: TGTGCCATCAGCGCGGGACAGGGGGCGCGGGAGACCCAGTACTTC. Its translation is CAISAGQGARETQYF.

The V call is TRBV9, the J call TRBJ1-2; no definite D call. Trimming shortened V by 3 bases and J by 4 bases, and 16 bases separated the two germline ends. The CDR3 has 15 residues. Germline values: CDR1 SGDLS, CDR2 YYNGEE. The CDR3 nucleotides read TGTGCCAGCAGCGCCGGGTCCCTTCTATCCTATGGCTACACCTTC. This encodes CASSAGSLLSYGYTF.

This clone was observed once. The chain combines TRBV3-1 (or the pseudogene TRBV3-2) with TRBJ2-1; 9 bases are shared with TRBD2. Germline V gene data show CDR1 as LGHDT and CDR2 as YNNKEL (reference sequence). J gave up 8 bases and V 4 bases, and 6 bases lay outside the gene matches. CDR3 length equals 14 residues. The CDR3 DNA is TGTGCCAGCAGCCGAAGACTAGCGGCCCATGAGCAGTTCTTC. Translation: CASSRRLAAHEQFF.

This clone appeared once. The chain is built from TRBV25-1 and TRBJ2-7; no firm D call. This CDR3 has 14 residues. Germline CDR1 and CDR2: MGHDK and SYGVNS. CDR3 amino acids: CVSYSRLTFYEQYF. Here the CDR3 DNA reads TGTGTCTCTTATTCGCGACTGACCTTCTACGAGCAGTACTTC.

The chain has TRBV13 and TRBJ1-2; D unclear. CDR1 and CDR2 (germline): PRHDT, FYEKMQ (reference sequence). V dropped 2 bases and J dropped 7 bases, with 8 bases sitting between them. There are 12 residues in the CDR3. The CDR3 is CASSLQLTGYTF. The CDR3 nucleotides are TGTGCCAGCAGCTTACAGTTAACTGGCTACACCTTC.

V is TRBV5-6 and J is TRBJ2-1; D might be TRBD1 (5 bases). The V end lost 5 bases, the J end lost 5 bases, and 8 bases lay between the germline ends. Germline CDR1 and CDR2: SGHDT and YYEEEE. The CDR3 loop spans 12 amino acids. CDR3 amino acids: CASRLTDNEQFF. Here the CDR3 DNA reads TGTGCCAGCAGACTGACAGACAATGAGCAGTTCTTC.

V and J are TRBV4-1 and TRBJ1-4, with a possible D match to TRBD1 (5 bases). The CDR3 consists of 15 residues. Trimming stripped 2 bases from V and 7 bases from J, with 14 bases between. Germline CDR1 and CDR2: MGHRA and YSYEKL. In DNA form, the CDR3 reads TGCGCCAGCAGCCAAATGGGACTGGAGGGTGAAAAACTGTTTTTT. Its translation: CASSQMGLEGEKLFF.

The CDR3 bases are TGTGCCAGCAGCCTCGACAAGTACACTGAAGCTTTCTTT. Translated: CASSLDKYTEAFF. V gene TRBV11-2 combines with J gene TRBJ1-1; D ambiguous. CDR1 is SGHAT, CDR2 FQNNGV, per germline. The CDR3 covers 13 residues. The V end lost 5 bases, the J end lost 3 bases, and 10 bases lay between the germline ends. Looking up the rest from reference TRBV11-2 and TRBJ1-1 gives the full variable domain: EAGVAQSPRYKIIEKRQSVAFWCNPISGHATLYWYQQILGQGPKLLIQFQNNGVVDDSQLPKDRFSAERLKGVDSTLKIQPAKLEDSAVYLCASSLDKYTEAFFGQGTRLTVV.